Shown below are 3 T cell receptor beta chains from a single sample sequenced in a study of T cell responses to AZD1222 COVID-19 vaccine. TCRdb keeps only in-frame clones here, not all; method: immunoSEQ multiplex PCR. The sample yields around 150,000 clones, approximately 92% seen once. Material: peripheral blood, obtained 28 days after the second AZD1222 dose. All receptors come from an adult who received the AZD1222 COVID-19 vaccine.

V usage is TRBV5-1 and J usage is TRBJ2-3; weak D call: TRBD2 (7 bases). The CDR3 sequence is 15 residues long. Trimming took 3 bases from V and 2 from J, leaving 13 bases between them. Germline CDR1 and CDR2: SGHRS and YFSETQ. This CDR3 reads CASSSRGLLTDTQYF. The CDR3 DNA reads TGCGCCAGCAGCTCCAGGGGACTACTCACAGATACGCAGTATTTT.

V usage is TRBV5-1 and J usage is TRBJ1-1, with D possibly being TRBD1 (5 bases). Per the germline V gene, CDR1 is SGHRS and CDR2 is YFSETQ. Trimming shortened V by 2 bases and J by 3 bases, and 11 bases separated the two germline ends. The CDR3 is 14 amino acids. The CDR3 loop reads CASSLGREDTEAFF. For the CDR3, the DNA is TGCGCCAGCAGCTTAGGCAGGGAAGACACTGAAGCTTTCTTT.

The CDR3 spells CASSSSPSTVNEQYF. CDR3 coding DNA: TGTGCCAGCAGTTCCTCCCCCTCGACAGTCAACGAGCAGTACTTC. The chain combines TRBV28 with TRBJ2-7, with D tentatively TRBD1 (5 bases). The germline V gene encodes CDR1 MDHEN and CDR2 SYDVKM. V lost 4 bases and J lost 5, with 18 bases in between. CDR3 length: 15 amino acids.